These 5 T cell receptor beta chains originate from one sample sequenced in a study of cytomegalovirus exposure and HLA in healthy donors. Some clones are missing from TCRdb's copy, which holds only in-frame ones; the method was immunoSEQ multiplex PCR. Of over 200,000 clones listed, about 90% are singletons. Material for sequencing was PBMCs. Source of these receptors: a woman aged 18-30 years in good health and CMV-seronegative.

The chain couples TRBV19 to TRBJ2-7, with D possibly TRBD2 on 6 matching bases. Looked up from germline, CDR1 is LNHDA and CDR2 is SQIVND (reference sequence). V was shortened by 6 bases and J by 0 bases, with 15 bases between the two germline ends. This CDR3 has 15 amino acids. DNA of the CDR3: TGTGCCAGTAGAGACGGGGCGGGACCCTCCTACGAGCAGTACTTC. The encoded protein is CASRDGAGPSYEQYF.

V and J are TRBV19 and TRBJ1-1; perhaps TRBD1 as D (6 bases). Germline CDR1 reads LNHDA; CDR2 reads SQIVND (reference sequence). The V end lost 7 bases, the J end lost 7 bases, and 10 bases lay between the germline ends. CDR3 size: 11 residues. The CDR3 reads CASIRDIEAFF. In DNA form, the CDR3 reads TGTGCCAGTATACGGGACATTGAAGCTTTCTTT. Using reference TRBV19 and TRBJ1-1 for the parts outside the CDR3, the full variable domain is DGGITQSPKYLFRKEGQNVTLSCEQNLNHDAMYWYRQDPGQGLRLIYYSQIVNDFQKGDIAEGYSVSREKKESFPLTVTSAQKNPTAFYLCASIRDIEAFFGQGTRLTVV.

This clone was picked up a small number of times. V usage is TRBV27 and J usage is TRBJ2-7; tentative D call: TRBD2 (6 bases). V shed 0 bases and J shed 6 bases, with 18 bases lying between them. The CDR3 has 16 amino acids. Germline V lookup: CDR1 MNHEY, CDR2 SMNVEV (reference sequence). The CDR3 loop is CASSLSQNHKGGEQYF. The CDR3, as DNA: TGTGCCAGCAGTTTATCCCAGAATCATAAGGGAGGCGAGCAGTACTTC.

The chain has TRBV29-1 and TRBJ2-1; TRBD2 agrees at 8 bases. V shed 6 bases, J shed 5 bases, and the junction held 18 bases outside the gene matches. This CDR3 has 17 amino acids. Germline CDR1 reads SQVTM; CDR2 reads ANQGSEA. CDR3 in amino acids: CSVDIRARGGRNNEQFF. The CDR3 nucleotides are TGCAGCGTCGACATAAGGGCGAGGGGCGGGAGGAACAATGAGCAGTTCTTC.

The chain uses TRBV29-1 and TRBJ2-1; 8 bases agree with TRBD1. Germline CDR1 SQVTM, CDR2 ANQGSEA. The J segment lost 8 bases and the V segment lost 0 bases, leaving 9 bases of the junction unmatched. This CDR3 region has 15 residues. CDR3 nucleotides: TGCAGCGTTGAAGATTGGACAGGGAATCGGGATGAGCAGTTCTTC. Its translation: CSVEDWTGNRDEQFF.